The 9 T cell receptor beta chains given below trace back to one sample, sequenced in a study of T-cell memory formation after mild COVID-19. One entry per CDR3 protein, called by TCRdb with MiXCR from the 5' RACE reads. This table holds more than 300,000 distinct CDR3 sequences, around a fifth found once. The sample consisted of PBMCs or a T cell subset sorted from them (not recorded which). The receptor source for this set is a man in his late teens or twenties who had mild COVID-19 (a few samples of this study predate the infection). Cell type and time point are not known.

The V gene is TRBV9, the J gene TRBJ1-1, with D unclear. The CDR3 length is 14 residues. Germline V gene sequence: CDR1 SGDLS, CDR2 YYNGEE. The V gene lost 3 bases and the J gene lost 6 bases, with 15 bases spanning the gap. CDR3 sequence: CASSGKGGFAEAFF. CDR3 in DNA: TGTGCCAGCAGCGGCAAGGGTGGGTTTGCTGAAGCTTTCTTT.

The chain employs TRBV4-3 and TRBJ2-1; 7 bases match TRBD1. CDR1 is LGHNA, CDR2 YSLEER, per germline. The ends lost 1 base at V and 11 bases at J; junction bases unmatched: 5. The CDR3 totals 13 residues. CDR3 in amino acids: CASSQATGAKQFF. The CDR3 DNA sequence: TGCGCCAGCAGCCAAGCCACAGGGGCCAAGCAGTTCTTC.

This clonotype appeared a few times. The chain carries TRBV7-8 and TRBJ2-3, with 8 bases that match TRBD1. The CDR3 is 22 residues long. Germline CDR1 and CDR2: SGHVS and FQNEAQ. V trimming: 1 base; J trimming: 8 bases; junction bases outside the gene matches: 29. The CDR3 nucleotides read TGTGCCAGCAGCTTAGGCAGGGGGCTTAACCCCAGGGGGGATGGAGCACTTGGTACGCAGTATTTT. Residues: CASSLGRGLNPRGDGALGTQYF.

This clonotype was found many times. The chain recombines TRBV7-2 with TRBJ1-5; the match to TRBD1 covers 9 bases. Germline-derived CDR1 and CDR2 are SGHTA and FQGNSA. With V trimmed by 5 bases and J by 2 bases, 4 bases remained unmatched. CDR3 size: 15 residues. The CDR3 sequence is CASSPRTGGNQPQHF. CDR3 coding DNA: TGTGCCAGCAGCCCCCGGACAGGGGGCAATCAGCCCCAGCATTTT.

The chain couples TRBV4-2 to TRBJ2-3; possibly TRBD2 for D (5 bases). The germline V gene has CDR1 LGHNA and CDR2 YNFKEQ. This CDR3 is 13 amino acids long. V shed 2 bases and J shed 7 bases, with 10 bases lying between them. The CDR3 DNA reads as TGTGCCAGCAGCCAAACCCTAGCAAATACGCAGTATTTT. Translation: CASSQTLANTQYF.

This clonotype was seen only a few times. The gene calls are TRBV4-2 and TRBJ2-3; D not resolved. The CDR3 has 13 residues. Trimming took off 4 bases at V and 7 bases at J, with 12 bases between the two ends. Germline-derived CDR1 and CDR2 are LGHNA and YNFKEQ. The CDR3, as DNA: TGTGCCAGCAGCCCCCGGACCCAAAATACGCAGTATTTT. It specifies CASSPRTQNTQYF.

This clonotype was seen a few times. V and J are TRBV5-1 and TRBJ2-3; D could derive from TRBD1 or TRBD2 (5 bases each). Germline assignment: CDR1 SGHRS and CDR2 YFSETQ. This CDR3 spans 15 amino acids. Trimming stripped 1 base from V and 0 bases from J, with 9 bases between. The CDR3 DNA reads TGCGCCAGCAGCTTGTACGGGGCTAGCACAGATACGCAGTATTTT. It codes for CASSLYGASTDTQYF. Drawing the rest from reference TRBV5-1 and TRBJ2-3, the complete variable domain is KAGVTQTPRYLIKTRGQQVTLSCSPISGHRSVSWYQQTPGQGLQFLFEYFSETQRNKGNFPGRFSGRQFSNSRSEMNVSTLELGDSALYLCASSLYGASTDTQYFGPGTRLTVL.

In its sample, this clonotype was seen a few times. V gene TRBV12-3 or TRBV12-4 combines with J gene TRBJ2-7; no reliable D call. V gave up 1 base and J gave up 4 bases, with 11 bases separating them. The CDR3 extends over 14 amino acids. The CDR3: CASSLGNGEYEQYF. DNA for the CDR3: TGTGCCAGCAGTTTAGGTAATGGGGAATACGAGCAGTACTTC.

The CDR3 spells CASSSDRGGTQYF. In DNA form, the CDR3 reads TGTGCCAGCAGCTCAGACAGGGGCGGGACCCAGTACTTC. The gene calls are TRBV11-2 and TRBJ2-5, with 8 bases that match TRBD1. There are 13 residues in the CDR3. Germline V gives CDR1 SGHAT, CDR2 FQNNGV. With V trimmed by 4 bases and J by 7 bases, 5 bases remained unmatched.